A selection of T cell receptor beta chains follows, all from one sample in a study of early T cells in non-severe SARS-CoV-2 infection. TCRdb analysed the 5' RACE reads with MiXCR anew, one entry per CDR3 protein. The sample consists of more than 50,000 distinct CDR3 sequences, 10% to 15% of them appearing once. Here the sequenced sample was whole blood, taken at baseline. These receptor sequences come from an adult who was a healthcare worker with PCR-confirmed SARS-CoV-2 infection or an uninfected control (not recorded which). CDR3s include the opening cysteine and the closing phenylalanine or tryptophan. The order of the fields is V gene, D gene, clone size, J gene, CDR3 protein, CDR3 DNA. A D gene is named only where the DNA matches it firmly. Clone size is shown for a subset of rows, as once, few, many or a class of expanded clone.

>TRBV20-1|NA|NA|TRBJ2-1
CSARVQGGEQFF
TGCAGTGCTAGAGTACAGGGCGGTGAGCAGTTCTTC
>TRBV6-5|NA|few|TRBJ1-1
CASSRQAFTMNTEAFF
TGTGCCAGCTCCCGCCAGGCCTTCACGATGAACACTGAAGCTTTCTTT
>TRBV11-2|NA|many|TRBJ1-1
CASSGNTEAFF
TGTGCCAGCAGCGGGAACACTGAAGCTTTCTTT
>TRBV7-6|TRBD1|few|TRBJ2-5
CASSLRDRLQETQYF
TGTGCCAGCAGCCTACGGGACAGGTTACAAGAGACCCAGTACTTC
>TRBV5-8|NA|NA|TRBJ2-3
CASTPVRGPSTDTQYF
TGTGCCAGCACCCCGGTGAGGGGCCCAAGCACAGATACGCAGTATTTT
>TRBV9|TRBD2|NA|TRBJ2-5
CASSVGPASGGQETQYF
TGTGCCAGCAGCGTAGGGCCGGCTAGCGGGGGGCAAGAGACCCAGTACTTC
>TRBV11-2|NA|NA|TRBJ2-5
CASSPGAGQFQETQYF
TGTGCCAGCAGCCCGGGCGCGGGACAGTTCCAAGAGACCCAGTACTTC
>TRBV7-9|TRBD2|many|TRBJ2-5
CASKPGTSGSGGETQYF
TGTGCCAGCAAACCCGGGACTAGCGGGAGCGGAGGAGAGACCCAGTACTTC
>TRBV6-5|NA|NA|TRBJ2-7
CASSTNTRAYEQYF
TGTGCCAGCAGTACCAATACACGAGCCTACGAGCAGTACTTC
>TRBV7-2|TRBD1|NA|TRBJ1-4
CASSLSGTGPEKLFF
TGTGCCAGCAGCTTGTCCGGGACAGGGCCCGAAAAACTGTTTTTT
>TRBV7-6|TRBD1|few|TRBJ1-2
CASSLAAGGVYTF
TGTGCCAGCAGCTTAGCCGCAGGGGGCGTCTACACCTTC
>TRBV11-2|TRBD2|NA|TRBJ2-7
CASSLGVLAGGYEQYF
TGTGCCAGCAGCCTAGGAGTTCTAGCGGGAGGGTACGAGCAGTACTTC
>TRBV11-3|TRBD1|few|TRBJ2-7
CASSLETGQGDYEQYF
TGTGCCAGCAGCTTAGAGACGGGACAGGGGGACTACGAGCAGTACTTC
>TRBV7-9|NA|few|TRBJ2-1
CALRTPRQFF
TGTGCCCTTAGGACTCCCAGGCAGTTCTTC
>TRBV12-3/TRBV12-4|TRBD1|few|TRBJ2-7
CASSHGDRVSEQYF
TGTGCCAGCAGTCATGGGGACAGGGTTTCCGAGCAGTACTTC
>TRBV9|NA|NA|TRBJ2-3
CASSVRASGSVWTDTQYF
TGTGCCAGCAGCGTAAGGGCTAGTGGGAGTGTTTGGACAGATACGCAGTATTTT
>TRBV11-2|NA|NA|TRBJ2-7
CATRRGAGYEQYF
TGTGCCACCCGGAGGGGGGCAGGGTACGAGCAGTACTTC
>TRBV18|TRBD1|NA|TRBJ1-2
CASSPGQGTNYGYTF
TGTGCCAGCTCACCCGGACAGGGCACTAACTATGGCTACACCTTC
>TRBV10-2|TRBD1|NA|TRBJ2-7
CASGDRGVSYEQYF
TGCGCCAGCGGAGACAGGGGAGTCTCCTACGAGCAGTACTTC
>TRBV12-3/TRBV12-4|TRBD1|few|TRBJ2-5
CASSLRDRGQTQYF
TGTGCCAGCAGTTTGAGAGACAGGGGTCAGACCCAGTACTTC
>TRBV7-6|NA|NA|TRBJ1-4
CASRFLQGRNEKLFF
TGTGCCAGCAGATTCCTACAGGGAAGGAATGAAAAACTGTTTTTT
>TRBV7-9|NA|NA|TRBJ2-3
CASSLPQPDTQYF
TGTGCCAGCAGCTTACCACAACCTGATACGCAGTATTTT
>TRBV7-2|NA|NA|TRBJ2-5
CASSARRTSGETQYF
TGTGCCAGCAGCGCTCGACGGACATCGGGGGAGACCCAGTACTTC
>TRBV11-2|NA|few|TRBJ1-5
CASSSRQDSNQPQHF
TGTGCCAGCAGCTCCCGACAGGATAGCAATCAGCCCCAGCATTTT
>TRBV4-3|NA|NA|TRBJ1-1
CASSPWQESSGTEAFF
TGCGCCAGCAGCCCATGGCAGGAGTCTAGTGGGACTGAAGCTTTCTTT
>TRBV7-9|NA|many|TRBJ1-5
CASSLSTDQPQHF
TGTGCCAGCAGCTTAAGTACGGATCAGCCCCAGCATTTT
>TRBV2|NA|few|TRBJ1-2
CASRDDSTSSRGYTF
TGTGCCAGCAGAGACGACAGCACCTCCAGCAGGGGCTACACCTTC
>TRBV18|NA|few|TRBJ2-6
CASSAEDGANVLTF
TGTGCCAGCTCAGCGGAGGATGGGGCCAACGTCCTGACTTTC
>TRBV6-1|NA|few|TRBJ2-7
CASTRASEQYF
TGTGCCAGCACGCGGGCTAGCGAGCAGTACTTC
>TRBV13|TRBD2|NA|TRBJ2-1
CASSTSGVSYNEQFF
TGTGCCAGCAGCACTAGCGGGGTCTCCTACAATGAGCAGTTCTTC
>TRBV14|TRBD1|NA|TRBJ2-1
CASSSRPRGQGARYNEQFF
TGTGCCAGCAGCTCAAGGCCCCGGGGACAGGGGGCGAGGTACAATGAGCAGTTCTTC
>TRBV6-2/TRBV6-3|NA|NA|TRBJ1-1
CASSYSWGAFF
TGTGCCAGCAGTTATTCGTGGGGAGCTTTCTTT
>TRBV19|NA|NA|TRBJ1-1
CASKVQGESPAPEAFF
TGTGCCAGTAAGGTTCAGGGAGAGTCCCCGGCACCTGAAGCTTTCTTT
>TRBV7-6|NA|few|TRBJ1-6
CASSLDGGNNSPLHF
TGTGCCAGCAGCTTAGACGGGGGAAATAATTCACCCCTCCACTTT
>TRBV30|TRBD1|many|TRBJ1-2
CAWSVAGGEGYTF
TGTGCCTGGAGTGTAGCAGGGGGCGAGGGCTACACCTTC
>TRBV6-2/TRBV6-3|TRBD1|few|TRBJ2-7
CASRNAGGYEQYF
TGTGCCAGCAGAAACGCAGGGGGCTACGAGCAGTACTTC
>TRBV11-2|TRBD1|NA|TRBJ2-7
CASSYRDSSYEQYF
TGTGCCAGCAGCTACCGGGACAGCTCCTACGAGCAGTACTTC
>TRBV29-1|TRBD1|NA|TRBJ2-7
CSVGDPGQGIYEQYF
TGCAGCGTTGGGGACCCGGGACAGGGGATATACGAGCAGTACTTC
>TRBV28|NA|few|TRBJ1-1
CASSLLCNQAFF
TGTGCCAGCAGTTTATTATGCAATCAAGCTTTCTTT
>TRBV21-1|NA|NA|TRBJ2-5
CASSKVGPKPTPKETQYF
TGTGCCAGCAGCAAAGTGGGACCAAAGCCTACGCCTAAAGAGACCCAGTACTTC
>TRBV27|TRBD1|NA|TRBJ2-3
CASRQGGDTQYF
TGTGCCAGCAGACAGGGGGGAGATACGCAGTATTTT
>TRBV2|NA|many|TRBJ2-7
CATEGYSYEQYF
TGTGCCACGGAAGGGTACTCCTACGAGCAGTACTTC
>TRBV11-2|NA|many|TRBJ2-2
CASSYGTSFLGELFF
TGTGCCAGCAGCTACGGGACTTCTTTTCTAGGGGAGCTGTTTTTT
>TRBV6-2/TRBV6-3|NA|NA|TRBJ2-7
CASRRDLHYEQYF
TGTGCCAGCAGGAGGGACCTTCACTACGAGCAGTACTTC
>TRBV20-1|NA|NA|TRBJ2-7
CSARVRGNEQYF
TGCAGTGCTAGAGTTCGAGGGAACGAGCAGTACTTC
>TRBV7-7|TRBD1|many|TRBJ2-5
CASSLGTAAAETQYF
TGTGCTAGCAGCTTAGGGACAGCTGCGGCGGAGACCCAGTACTTC
>TRBV27|NA|few|TRBJ2-3
CASSSPSAAYTDTQYF
TGTGCCAGCAGCTCCCCCTCAGCGGCCTACACAGATACGCAGTATTTT
>TRBV28|TRBD2|NA|TRBJ2-1
CASTERETTYNEQFF
TGTGCCAGCACTGAGCGGGAGACTACCTACAATGAGCAGTTCTTC
>TRBV20-1|NA|few|TRBJ2-1
CSAQVLRAGVNEQFF
TGCAGTGCTCAAGTCCTTCGGGCAGGGGTCAATGAGCAGTTCTTC
>TRBV20-1|NA|many|TRBJ2-7
CSASEQLDYEQYF
TGCAGTGCTAGCGAACAGCTCGACTACGAGCAGTACTTC
>TRBV6-2/TRBV6-3|NA|few|TRBJ2-5
CASSYSQGETQYF
TGTGCCAGCAGTTACTCGCAGGGAGAGACCCAGTACTTC
>TRBV27|NA|NA|TRBJ1-1
CASSFGTEAFF
TGTGCCAGCAGTTTTGGCACTGAAGCTTTCTTT
>TRBV30|TRBD2|NA|TRBJ2-7
CAWSPSGGASEQYF
TGTGCCTGGAGTCCTAGCGGGGGCGCCTCCGAGCAGTACTTC
>TRBV13|TRBD1|NA|TRBJ2-2
CASSTGTGLTGELFF
TGTGCCAGCAGCACCGGGACAGGGCTCACCGGGGAGCTGTTTTTT
>TRBV28|NA|many|TRBJ2-7
CASSFPAGQHYEQYF
TGTGCCAGCAGTTTTCCCGCAGGACAGCACTACGAGCAGTACTTC
>TRBV28|TRBD2|NA|TRBJ2-4
CASSPTGRDIQYF
TGTGCCAGCAGTCCGACCGGGAGGGACATTCAGTACTTC
>TRBV7-9|NA|few|TRBJ2-7
CASSSTAVPYEQYF
TGTGCCAGCAGCTCCACCGCCGTCCCCTACGAGCAGTACTTC